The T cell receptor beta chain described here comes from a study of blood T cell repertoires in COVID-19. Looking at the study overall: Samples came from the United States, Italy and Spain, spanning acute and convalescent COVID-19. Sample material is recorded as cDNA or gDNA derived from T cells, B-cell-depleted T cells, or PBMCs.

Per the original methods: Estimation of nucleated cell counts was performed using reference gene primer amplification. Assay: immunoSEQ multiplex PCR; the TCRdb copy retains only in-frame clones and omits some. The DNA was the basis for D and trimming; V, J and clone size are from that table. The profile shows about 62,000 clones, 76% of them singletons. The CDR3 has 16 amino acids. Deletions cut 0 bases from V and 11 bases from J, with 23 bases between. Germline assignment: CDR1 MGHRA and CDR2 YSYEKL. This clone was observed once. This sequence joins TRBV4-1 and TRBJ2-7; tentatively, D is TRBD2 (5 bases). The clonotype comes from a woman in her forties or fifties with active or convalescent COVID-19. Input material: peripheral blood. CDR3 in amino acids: CASSQDSNLPGRRKYF. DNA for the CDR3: TGCGCCAGCAGCCAAGATAGCAATTTGCCGGGCCGGAGGAAGTACTTC.